The clone carrying this T cell receptor beta chain was recorded only once. Original processing methods: How many nucleated cells were present was estimated from reference gene primer amplification. Generated by immunoSEQ multiplex PCR, the TCRdb table keeps only in-frame clones and is missing some. That table is the source of V, J and clone size, and D and trimming were worked out from the DNA. The data contain 150,000 or so clones, 80% to 90% of them singletons. This specimen comes from a study of blood T cell repertoires in COVID-19. Study overall: Sites in the United States, Italy and Spain provided acute and convalescent COVID-19 samples. PBMCs, B-cell-depleted T cells, or T cells were the source of the cDNA or gDNA that made up the material.

Germline CDR1 and CDR2: SNHLY and FYNNEI. Trimming took off 4 bases at V and 3 bases at J, with 14 bases between the two ends. The CDR3 is made up of 15 amino acids. This sequence joins TRBV2 and TRBJ2-3, with D perhaps TRBD1 (6 bases). The sequence came from a human donor with acute or convalescent COVID-19. The donor label of this sample is uncertain. The sequenced sample consisted of peripheral blood. The CDR3 loop is CASSGLGAPTDTQYF. The CDR3 DNA follows: TGTGCCAGCAGTGGTCTGGGGGCGCCGACAGATACGCAGTATTTT.